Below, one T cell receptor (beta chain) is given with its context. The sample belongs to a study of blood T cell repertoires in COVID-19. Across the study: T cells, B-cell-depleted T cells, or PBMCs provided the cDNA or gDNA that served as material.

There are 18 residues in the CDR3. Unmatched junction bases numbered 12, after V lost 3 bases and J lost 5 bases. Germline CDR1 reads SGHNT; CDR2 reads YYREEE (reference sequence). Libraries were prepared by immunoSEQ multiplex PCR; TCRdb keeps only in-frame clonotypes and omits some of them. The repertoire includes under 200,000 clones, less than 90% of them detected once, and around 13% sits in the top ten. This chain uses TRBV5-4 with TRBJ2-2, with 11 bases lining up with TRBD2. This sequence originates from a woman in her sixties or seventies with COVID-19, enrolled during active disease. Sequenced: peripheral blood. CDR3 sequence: CASSSPGTSGRRTGELFF. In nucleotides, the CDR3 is TGTGCCAGCAGCTCCCCCGGGACTAGCGGCAGAAGGACCGGGGAGCTGTTTTTT.